A selection of T cell receptor beta chains follows, all from one sample in a study of blood T cell repertoires in COVID-19. The protocol was immunoSEQ multiplex PCR, while the TCRdb copy is restricted to in-frame clones and leaves out a portion. The table lists about 270,000 clones, approximately 82% of them singletons. Material for sequencing was peripheral blood. All receptors derive from a woman younger than 35 with acute or convalescent COVID-19. Both conserved end residues are part of each CDR3. The D gene is left open where the match is weak. Where a row states a size, it is once, few, many or the class of an expanded clone; other rows omit it.

v_call	d_call	clone_size	j_call	cdr3_aa	cdr3_nt
TRBV27	.	.	TRBJ2-5	CASSLWQGTQETQYF	TGTGCCAGCAGTTTATGGCAGGGCACCCAAGAGACCCAGTACTTC
TRBV10-3	TRBD1	.	TRBJ2-1	CAISMGQGAYNEQFF	TGTGCCATCAGCATGGGACAGGGAGCCTACAATGAGCAGTTCTTC
TRBV13	TRBD1	.	TRBJ1-6	CASSLTGGLDSPLHF	TGTGCCAGCAGCCTAACAGGGGGCCTAGATTCACCCCTCCACTTT
TRBV7-2	TRBD2	few	TRBJ2-3	CASSLGLAGWTDTQYF	TGTGCCAGCAGCTTGGGACTAGCGGGATGGACAGATACGCAGTATTTT
TRBV4-1	TRBD2	.	TRBJ2-7	CASSHPGALAQYEQYF	TGCGCCAGCAGCCACCCGGGAGCACTAGCGCAGTACGAGCAGTACTTC
TRBV2	TRBD1	once	TRBJ1-1	CASRPGQGNTEAFF	TGTGCCAGCAGGCCTGGACAGGGGAACACTGAAGCTTTCTTT
TRBV4-3	.	.	TRBJ2-7	CASSQGGQELYEQYF	TGCGCCAGCAGCCAAGGTGGCCAGGAACTCTACGAGCAGTACTTC
TRBV7-8	.	once	TRBJ1-1	CASSLRNPNRMNTEAFF	TGTGCCAGCAGCTTGAGAAACCCGAACAGGATGAACACTGAAGCTTTCTTT
TRBV4-3	.	.	TRBJ1-1	CASSQDRGGEAFF	TGCGCCAGCAGCCAAGACCGAGGGGGTGAAGCTTTCTTT
TRBV20-1	.	once	TRBJ2-3	CSASQTSGRTDTQYF	TGCAGTGCTAGTCAAACGAGCGGGCGCACAGATACGCAGTATTTT
TRBV18	.	.	TRBJ1-2	CASSSKNQGFHYGYTF	TGTGCCAGCTCGTCCAAAAACCAGGGGTTTCACTATGGCTACACCTTC
TRBV3-1/TRBV3-2	.	.	TRBJ2-7	CASSQEQGSYEQYF	TGTGCCAGCAGCCAAGAGCAGGGCTCCTACGAGCAGTACTTC
TRBV28	.	.	TRBJ1-3	CASTPRGNTIYF	TGTGCCAGCACCCCGCGAGGAAACACCATATATTTT
TRBV6-5	.	.	TRBJ2-2	CASSRSGNTGELFF	TGTGCCAGCAGCCGGAGCGGGAACACCGGGGAGCTGTTTTTT
TRBV5-4	.	once	TRBJ2-7	CASSLDLAIYEQYF	TGTGCCAGCAGCTTGGATCTAGCGATCTACGAGCAGTACTTC
TRBV11-1	TRBD1	once	TRBJ1-1	CASSFRRTGSTEAFF	TGTGCCAGCAGCTTTCGGCGGACAGGCTCAACTGAAGCTTTCTTT
TRBV7-9	.	few	TRBJ2-7	CASSLADFGSYEQYF	TGTGCCAGCAGCTTAGCAGACTTCGGCTCCTACGAGCAGTACTTC
TRBV18	.	.	TRBJ2-3	CASSKSGADTQYF	TGTGCCAGCTCAAAGTCAGGGGCAGATACGCAGTATTTT
TRBV6-2/TRBV6-3	.	.	TRBJ2-7	CASSYSYRVNYEQYF	TGTGCCAGCAGTTATAGTTACAGGGTGAACTACGAGCAGTACTTC
TRBV7-3	TRBD1	.	TRBJ2-1	CASSSNRDRIKFF	TGTGCCAGCAGCTCCAACCGGGACAGGATCAAGTTCTTC
TRBV4-3	.	.	TRBJ2-1	CASSQDPGNEQFF	TGCGCCAGCAGCCAAGATCCGGGGAATGAGCAGTTCTTC
TRBV7-9	TRBD1	.	TRBJ1-6	CASSSGTGSYNSPLHF	TGTGCCAGCAGCTCCGGGACAGGCTCCTATAATTCACCCCTCCACTTT
TRBV3-1/TRBV3-2	TRBD1	.	TRBJ1-4	CASSDGTGGSEKLFF	TGTGCCAGCAGCGACGGGACAGGGGGAAGTGAAAAACTGTTTTTT
TRBV29-1	.	.	TRBJ1-1	CSVVAGNTEAFF	TGCAGCGTTGTTGCAGGGAACACTGAAGCTTTCTTT
TRBV15	TRBD2	.	TRBJ2-5	CATSRDSIAGWQETQYF	TGTGCCACCAGCAGAGATTCGATAGCGGGATGGCAAGAGACCCAGTACTTC
TRBV4-3	.	.	TRBJ2-5	CASSQEGGAQYF	TGCGCCAGCAGCCAAGAGGGGGGTGCCCAGTACTTC
TRBV28	.	.	TRBJ1-5	CASRSGMDPQHF	TGTGCCAGCAGGTCGGGGATGGATCCCCAGCATTTT
TRBV28	.	.	TRBJ2-7	CASSILGAKSYEQYF	TGTGCCAGCAGTATTCTGGGCGCAAAGAGTTACGAGCAGTACTTC
TRBV19	TRBD1	once	TRBJ1-2	CASSIVNLGTGRNGYTF	TGTGCCAGTAGTATAGTCAATCTGGGGACAGGGCGGAATGGCTACACCTTC
TRBV4-2	TRBD2	.	TRBJ2-3	CASSQEGRLAGGTDTQYF	TGTGCCAGCAGCCAAGAGGGAAGACTAGCGGGAGGCACAGATACGCAGTATTTT
TRBV2	.	.	TRBJ1-6	CASSVLQANSPLHF	TGTGCCAGCAGTGTTCTCCAGGCTAATTCACCCCTCCACTTT